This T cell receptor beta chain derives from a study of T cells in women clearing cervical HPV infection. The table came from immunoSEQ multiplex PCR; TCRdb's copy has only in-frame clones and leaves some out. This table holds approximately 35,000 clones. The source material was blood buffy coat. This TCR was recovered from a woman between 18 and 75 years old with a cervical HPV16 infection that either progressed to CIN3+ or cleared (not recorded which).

CDR3: CASSPGTGAFYGYTF. The part of the CDR3 DNA that was read is TGTGCCAGTAGTCCCGGGACAGGGGCTTTCTATGGC. The V and J genes are TRBV19 and TRBJ1-2, with 10 bases matching TRBD1. The CDR3 is cut off 3 residues early in the read; its end comes from the germline J gene. Germline CDR1 reads LNHDA; CDR2 reads SQIVND (reference sequence). The trim removed 5 bases at V and 4 bases at J, leaving 7 bases unmatched. The CDR3 runs to 15 residues.